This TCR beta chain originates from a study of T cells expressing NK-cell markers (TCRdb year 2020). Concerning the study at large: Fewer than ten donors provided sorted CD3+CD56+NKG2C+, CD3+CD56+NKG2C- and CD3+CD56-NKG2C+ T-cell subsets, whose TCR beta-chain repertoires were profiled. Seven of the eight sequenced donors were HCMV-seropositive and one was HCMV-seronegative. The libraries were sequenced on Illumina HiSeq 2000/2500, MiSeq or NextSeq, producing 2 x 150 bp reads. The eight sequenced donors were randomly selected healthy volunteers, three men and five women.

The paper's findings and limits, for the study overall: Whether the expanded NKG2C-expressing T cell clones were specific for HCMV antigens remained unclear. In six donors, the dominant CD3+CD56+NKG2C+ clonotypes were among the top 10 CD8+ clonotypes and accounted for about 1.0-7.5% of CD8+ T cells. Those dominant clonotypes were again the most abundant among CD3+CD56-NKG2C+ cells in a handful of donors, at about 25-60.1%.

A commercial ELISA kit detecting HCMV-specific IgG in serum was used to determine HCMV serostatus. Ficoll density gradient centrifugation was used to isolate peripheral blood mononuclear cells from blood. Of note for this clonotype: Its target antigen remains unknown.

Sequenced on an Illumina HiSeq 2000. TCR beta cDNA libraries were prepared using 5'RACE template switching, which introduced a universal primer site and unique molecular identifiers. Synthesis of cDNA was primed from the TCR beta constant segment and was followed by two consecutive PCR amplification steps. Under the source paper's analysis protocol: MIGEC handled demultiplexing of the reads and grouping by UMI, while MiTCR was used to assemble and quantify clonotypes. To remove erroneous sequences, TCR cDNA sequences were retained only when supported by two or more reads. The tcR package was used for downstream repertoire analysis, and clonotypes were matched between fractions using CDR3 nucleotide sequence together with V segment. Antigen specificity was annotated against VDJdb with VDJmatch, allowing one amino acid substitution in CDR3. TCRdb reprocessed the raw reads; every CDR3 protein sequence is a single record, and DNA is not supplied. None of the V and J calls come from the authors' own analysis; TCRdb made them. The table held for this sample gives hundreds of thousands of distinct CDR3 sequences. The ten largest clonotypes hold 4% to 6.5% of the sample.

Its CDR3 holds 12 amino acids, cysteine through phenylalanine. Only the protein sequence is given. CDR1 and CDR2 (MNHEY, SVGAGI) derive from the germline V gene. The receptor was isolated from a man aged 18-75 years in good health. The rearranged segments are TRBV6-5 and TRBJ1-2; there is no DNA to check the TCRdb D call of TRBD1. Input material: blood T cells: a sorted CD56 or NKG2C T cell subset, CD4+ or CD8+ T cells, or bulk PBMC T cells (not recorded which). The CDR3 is CASSYRGYGYTF.